This is a list of T cell receptor beta chains from one sample in a study of T cells expressing NK-cell markers. Reprocessing the 5' RACE reads, TCRdb reports a single entry for every CDR3 protein and omits DNA. The sample features fewer than 400,000 distinct CDR3 sequences, with around 5% in its top ten. Specimen: blood T cells: a sorted CD56 or NKG2C T cell subset, CD4+ or CD8+ T cells, or bulk PBMC T cells (not recorded which). The receptors originated from a man aged 18-69 years in good health. Both conserved end residues are part of each CDR3.

TRBV7-2	TRBJ1-4	CASSLGGLGANEKLFF
TRBV12-3/TRBV12-4	TRBJ2-2	CASRGQGHTGELFF
TRBV5-1	TRBJ1-4	CASSSGTGPEKLFF
TRBV7-2	TRBJ1-5	CASSGQGNQPQHF
TRBV18	TRBJ2-6	CASSYHPSSGANVLTF
TRBV11-2	TRBJ2-1	CASSLDAGLGIFNEQFF
TRBV6-6	TRBJ1-2	CASSKHSGGGYTF
TRBV20-1	TRBJ2-7	CSASQDGGARHEQYF
TRBV28	TRBJ2-7	CASNPGRGRVPYEQYF
TRBV5-4	TRBJ2-5	CASSYRDPTETQYF
TRBV18	TRBJ2-5	CASSPERWQETQYF
TRBV24-1	TRBJ2-2	CATTPNRGRGTGELFF
TRBV28	TRBJ2-7	CASSLPRSRYEQYF
TRBV20-1	TRBJ2-5	CSARKPRDSQETQYF
TRBV2	TRBJ2-1	CASSETGRLFF
TRBV5-1	TRBJ2-5	CASSFRNDRVQETQYF
TRBV30	TRBJ2-7	CAWRTSRVAEQYF
TRBV6-1	TRBJ2-2	CASSRTSGGKNTGELFF
TRBV2	TRBJ2-4	CATKKDHRGNIQYF
TRBV28	TRBJ2-7	CASSLGGKAGDEQYF
TRBV19	TRBJ1-2	CASYAKGQGHGYTF
TRBV2	TRBJ2-7	CAKKGTGYEQYF
TRBV2	TRBJ2-3	CASSGTGGNLNTQYF
TRBV11-1	TRBJ2-1	CASSFVSSSYNEQFF
TRBV7-8	TRBJ1-2	CASSLQDKVFPYGYTF
TRBV15	TRBJ2-1	CATSRAPSGGQFF
TRBV7-7	TRBJ2-3	CASSLGSLATDTQYF
TRBV11-2	TRBJ1-4	CASSSRPNEKLFF
TRBV27	TRBJ1-5	CASSLNRGGAQHF
TRBV6-1	TRBJ2-6	CASSGFSGTGANVLTF
TRBV15	TRBJ1-2	CATSSRHSLTNYGYTF
TRBV27	TRBJ1-1	CASSPLQGVGTEAFF
TRBV12-3/TRBV12-4	TRBJ1-5	CASSFWGGNQPQHF
TRBV2	TRBJ2-7	CASRRWGVEQYF
TRBV20-1	TRBJ2-1	CSADSGRAYNEQFF
TRBV7-2	TRBJ2-1	CASSLQTTRGRGNEQFF
TRBV7-9	TRBJ1-3	CASSLMGSGNTIYF
TRBV6-5	TRBJ2-1	CASSPQTGVMFF
TRBV7-9	TRBJ1-5	CASSPPSGDPRGQPQHF
TRBV6-1	TRBJ2-6	CASRAPSTGLGANVLTF
TRBV7-9	TRBJ1-1	CASSNPVQNTEAFF
TRBV27	TRBJ2-5	CASSPDRPQETQYF
TRBV7-3	TRBJ1-1	CASSVDRGKGTEAFF
TRBV25-1	TRBJ1-4	CASSRDNEKLFF
TRBV5-6	TRBJ1-2	CASSLTGKRNYGYTF
TRBV6-5	TRBJ2-7	CASSYRRERSYEQYF